Following are 20 T cell receptor beta chains from one sample sequenced in a study of T cells in Graves' hyperthyroidism and ophthalmopathy. Amplified regions were TCR beta CDR3 sequences from RNA transcripts. TCR CDR3 regions were first amplified by RT-PCR with HTBI primers. In TCRdb, the multiplex PCR reads were re-called with MiXCR into one record per CDR3 protein. The data contain some 350,000 distinct CDR3 sequences, approximately 19% of them singletons. Material for sequencing was blood. These receptors all come from a woman aged 18-29 years with Graves' hyperthyroidism.

This clonotype was seen a few times. The chain recombines TRBV30 with TRBJ2-5, with 10 bases matching TRBD1. Germline V gene data show CDR1 as GTSNPN and CDR2 as SVGIG (reference sequence). Losses at the gene ends were 4 bases for V and 4 bases for J; bases not matched to a gene: 9. This CDR3 comprises 15 residues. The CDR3 coding sequence is TGTGCCTGGACCCCCCGGGACAGGGGCTTAGAGACCCAGTACTTC. Its translation: CAWTPRDRGLETQYF.

This clonotype was found many times. J is TRBJ2-5 and V is TRBV5-1; D perhaps matches TRBD1 (6 bases). Germline lookup yields CDR1 SGHRS and CDR2 YFSETQ. V was pared by 0 bases and J by 5 bases, with 14 bases between. The CDR3 spans 15 residues. This CDR3 is CASSLESRGGETQYF. The CDR3 coding sequence is TGCGCCAGCAGCTTGGAGAGCAGGGGTGGGGAGACCCAGTACTTC.

This clonotype was detected many times. V usage is TRBV9 and J usage is TRBJ2-7; weak D call: TRBD2 (7 bases). The CDR3 loop spans 14 amino acids. Trimming shortened V by 0 bases and J by 4 bases, and 11 bases separated the two germline ends. CDR1 and CDR2 from the germline V gene are SGDLS and YYNGEE. The CDR3 DNA reads TGTGCCAGCAGCGTAGAGGAGGGGGGGTACGAGCAGTACTTC. As protein: CASSVEEGGYEQYF.

This CDR3 reads CASRQGRQQHQPQHF. The CDR3 nucleotides are TGTGCCAGCAGACAAGGACGACAACAGCATCAGCCCCAGCATTTT. The chain joins TRBV28 to TRBJ1-5, with D uncertain. The CDR3 contains 15 residues. Trimming took 6 bases from V and 5 from J, leaving 17 bases between them. CDR1 is MDHEN and CDR2 is SYDVKM in the germline V gene.

This clonotype was counted a few times. The chain links TRBV18 to TRBJ1-1, with D perhaps TRBD1 (5 bases). The V end lost 8 bases, the J end lost 0 bases, and 10 bases lay between the germline ends. This CDR3 is 13 amino acids long. Germline V gives CDR1 KGHSH, CDR2 LQKENI. The CDR3 DNA reads as TGTGCCAGCGACAGCCGATTGAACACTGAAGCTTTCTTT. It codes for CASDSRLNTEAFF.

This clonotype occurred many times. The rearrangement joins TRBV6-1 to TRBJ2-7, with TRBD1 identical over 7 bases. The CDR3 length is 13 residues. Per germline, CDR1 MNHNS and CDR2 SASEGT. V gave up 3 bases and J gave up 4 bases; unmatched junction bases: 3. CDR3 nucleotides: TGTGCCAGCAGTGAGGTGGGACAGTACGAGCAGTACTTC. This encodes CASSEVGQYEQYF.

The sample holds many counts of this clonotype. The rearrangement links TRBV6-4 to TRBJ2-3, with TRBD2 matching 13 bases. J gave up 4 bases and V 2 bases, and 0 bases lay outside the gene matches. The CDR3 contains 15 residues. Germline lookup yields CDR1 MRHNA and CDR2 SNTAGT. The CDR3 coding sequence is TGTGCCAGCAGTGACGGACTAGCGGGGGCAGATACGCAGTATTTT. Translation gives CASSDGLAGADTQYF.

The chain joins TRBV5-1 to TRBJ2-7; 13 bases are shared with TRBD2. CDR3 size: 15 residues. Unmatched junction bases numbered 4, after V lost 5 bases and J lost 2 bases. Germline CDR1 is SGHRS and CDR2 is YFSETQ. DNA for the CDR3: TGCGCCAGCAGGGCCGGGACTAGCGGGACCTACGAGCAGTACTTC. Translated: CASRAGTSGTYEQYF. The full variable domain, completed using reference TRBV5-1 and TRBJ2-7, is KAGVTQTPRYLIKTRGQQVTLSCSPISGHRSVSWYQQTPGQGLQFLFEYFSETQRNKGNFPGRFSGRQFSNSRSEMNVSTLELGDSALYLCASRAGTSGTYEQYFGPGTRLTVT.

At least ten counts were recorded for this clonotype. The J gene is TRBJ1-2, the V gene TRBV5-1; unclear D gene. This CDR3 has 14 residues. Germline V CDR1 and CDR2: SGHRS, YFSETQ. Trimming removed 4 bases at V and 7 bases at J, with 17 bases between. This CDR3 is CASSPGGGVGGYTF. The CDR3 DNA reads as TGCGCCAGCAGCCCTGGTGGAGGAGTAGGTGGCTACACCTTC.

This clonotype was observed at least ten times. The chain is built from TRBV11-2 and TRBJ2-2; 8 bases are shared with TRBD1. Germline V CDR1 and CDR2: SGHAT, FQNNGV. Trimming removed 5 bases from V and 6 bases from J; junction bases left unmatched: 11. This CDR3 spans 16 amino acids. The CDR3 nucleotides read TGTGCCAGCAGCCCGGGGGACAGGTTTAGCTCCGGGGAGCTGTTTTTT. It codes for CASSPGDRFSSGELFF.

The chain recombines TRBV18 with TRBJ1-5, with TRBD1 as a possible D gene (5 bases). The germline V and J ends were trimmed by 3 bases and 4 bases, with 7 bases remaining between them. Germline CDR1 reads KGHSH; CDR2 reads LQKENI. This CDR3 contains 13 residues. The CDR3 nucleotides read TGTGCCAGCTCACCGGACATTAATCAGCCCCAGCATTTT. Its translation: CASSPDINQPQHF.

V gene TRBV4-2 combines with J gene TRBJ1-1; 8 bases are a match to TRBD1. The CDR3 spans 17 residues. The junction had 9 bases not matched to a gene; V was cut back by 2 bases and J by 1 base. Germline V gene sequence: CDR1 LGHNA, CDR2 YNFKEQ. In nucleotides, the CDR3 is TGTGCCAGCAGCCAAACCTTCCGGGACAGGCCGAACACTGAAGCTTTCTTT. Translating gives CASSQTFRDRPNTEAFF.

This clonotype was counted ten times or more. This chain uses TRBV20-1 with TRBJ1-5; TRBD1 aligns across 7 bases. V lost 1 base, J lost 7 bases, and 4 bases stayed unmatched. This CDR3 has 13 residues. The germline gives CDR1 DFQATT, CDR2 SNEGSKA (reference sequence). DNA for the CDR3: TGCAGTGCTAGAGTGACAGGGTACCAGCCCCAGCATTTT. Its protein is CSARVTGYQPQHF.

This clonotype was seen more than once but under ten times. One end of the junction varies from germline; a read error may be responsible. CDR3 sequence: CSSSPGAGYQPQHF. In DNA form, the CDR3 reads TGTTCCAGCAGCCCGGGCGCAGGGTATCAGCCCCAGCATTTT. The chain employs TRBV12-3 or TRBV12-4 and TRBJ1-5, with D maybe TRBD1 (5 bases). The CDR3 covers 14 residues.

The V gene is TRBV12-3 or TRBV12-4, the J gene TRBJ2-5, with no clear D. V dropped 4 bases and J dropped 4 bases, with 10 bases sitting between them. The CDR3 extends over 13 amino acids. Written as DNA, the CDR3 is TGTGCCAGCAGTTCCCCCTTGATAGAGACCCAGTACTTC. Translation gives CASSSPLIETQYF.

With regard to this clonotype: A much larger clone sits a single nucleotide away, making a read error possible. The chain uses TRBV3-1 and TRBJ2-5, with D possibly matching TRBD2 (6 bases). The CDR3 sequence is 14 residues long. V was trimmed by 8 bases and J by 5 bases, leaving 18 bases between them. From germline, CDR1 is LGHDT and CDR2 YNNKEL (reference sequence). The CDR3 DNA is TGTGCCAGCGGCCGAGACTATGGAGGGGAGACCCAGTACTTC. This encodes CASGRDYGGETQYF.

The chain combines TRBV6-1 with TRBJ2-2, with D possibly matching TRBD1 (6 bases). There are 14 residues in the CDR3. Deletions cut 2 bases from V and 5 bases from J, with 9 bases between. Germline V lookup: CDR1 MNHNS, CDR2 SASEGT. In DNA, the CDR3 is TGTGCCAGCAGTGAATGGGGGCGAACCGGGGAGCTGTTTTTT. Translating gives CASSEWGRTGELFF.

J is TRBJ2-2 and V is TRBV20-1; D may be TRBD1 (6 bases). This CDR3 contains 17 residues. The ends were cut back, 0 bases at V and 7 bases at J, with 21 bases in the middle. Germline V lookup: CDR1 DFQATT, CDR2 SNEGSKA (reference sequence). CDR3 sequence reads: CSARDPFGGEFSGELFF. CDR3 DNA: TGCAGTGCTAGAGACCCGTTTGGGGGCGAATTTAGCGGGGAGCTGTTTTTT.

This clonotype was seen repeatedly, ten times or more. V usage is TRBV7-9 and J usage is TRBJ2-7; tentatively, D is TRBD1 (5 bases). The germline V and J ends were trimmed by 4 bases and 2 bases, with 15 bases remaining between them. This CDR3 has 15 residues. CDR1 is SEHNR and CDR2 is FQNEAQ in the germline V gene (reference sequence). CDR3 nucleotide sequence: TGTGCCAGCAGCTCGTACAGGTTACCAGCCTACGAGCAGTACTTC. As protein: CASSSYRLPAYEQYF.

The chain has TRBV12-3 or TRBV12-4 and TRBJ1-5, with D unresolved. The V gene lost 3 bases and the J gene lost 5 bases, with 14 bases spanning the gap. This CDR3 is 15 amino acids long. CDR3 sequence: CASSFDFQGDQPQHF. The CDR3 coding sequence is TGTGCCAGCAGTTTCGACTTCCAAGGAGATCAGCCCCAGCATTTT.